The clone carrying this TCR beta chain was picked up a small number of times. Its antigen is as yet unknown. The CDR3 has 13 amino acids. Trimming removed 5 bases from V and 8 bases from J; junction bases left unmatched: 8. CDR1 and CDR2 from the germline V gene are SEHNR and FQNEAQ (reference sequence). This specimen belongs to a study of cytomegalovirus exposure and HLA in healthy donors. Overall study context: Genetic ancestry analysis placed more than 80% of the approximately 400 donors that were genotyped in the Caucasian-associated cluster. Whole-study results and caveats: A later analysis, which compared TCR beta chains of equal frequency, found the HLA-associated ones more clonally expanded. Most sequenced TCRs were rare (though some public TCRs occurred in many donors). Several of the most significant clusters appeared, in a later analysis, to be linked to common viral pathogens.

Primers included in the PCR were 60 Vbeta and 13 Jbeta primers. Produced via immunoSEQ multiplex PCR; TCRdb's table is partial and in-frame only. The sample contains 180,000 or so clones, 9.5% of which appear only once. This receptor was identified in a woman aged 30 to 39 in good health and CMV-seropositive. The chain links TRBV7-9 to TRBJ2-7; 8 bases agree with TRBD2. The sequenced material came from PBMCs. Written as DNA, the CDR3 is TGTGCCAGCAGCATGGCGGGAGGAAAGAAGCAGTACTTC. The encoded protein is CASSMAGGKKQYF.